This T cell receptor (beta chain) came from a study of beta chain features in type 1 diabetes. Study information: Similarity in age, gender and cell yields was seen between patients and healthy donors. The study, taken as a whole, reports: Reduced insertions and increased deletions marked VDJ junctions in type 1 diabetes patients. The study found moderately but significantly shorter TCRB CDR3s in all four CD4+ subsets of Type 1 diabetes patients.

cDNA synthesis used the whole RNA isolate, giving expressed TCRB sequences. Some clones are missing from TCRdb's copy, which holds only in-frame ones; the method was immunoSEQ multiplex PCR. The sample records about 230,000 clones, 16% being singletons. Concerning this clone itself: Its matching antigen is unknown.

The CDR3 runs to 14 residues. Looked up from germline, CDR1 is MNHEY and CDR2 is SMNVEV (reference sequence). V was shortened by 0 bases and J by 4 bases, with 9 bases between the two germline ends. The sequencing sample was made of naive CD4+ T cells from blood. This TCR came from a man aged 25-45 years with type 1 diabetes. The chain has TRBV27 and TRBJ2-5, with D unclear. CDR3 amino acids: CASSLSSYGETQYF. The CDR3 nucleotides are TGTGCCAGCAGTTTATCGAGTTACGGAGAGACCCAGTACTTC.